Listed here is a single T cell receptor (beta chain). This clone was counted between two and nine times. There is no known antigen for this receptor. No much larger clone exists at a distance of one base, and base qualities are not known. These data belong to a study of blood T cell repertoires in COVID-19 (dated by TCRdb to between 2020 and 2021). Background on the whole study: Samples from collaborators originated in the United States, Italy and Spain and spanned both the acute and convalescent phases of COVID-19. The prospective study material was composed of cDNA or gDNA derived from T cells, B-cell-depleted T cells, or PBMCs. Subjects who had been exposed to COVID-19, were actively infected with it, or had recovered from it provided the deeply sampled blood TCRbeta repertoires that made up the dataset. The repertoires were made available in a free public database intended to serve as a resource for research on the immune response to SARS-CoV-2. Samples came from the ongoing ImmuneRACE study (first 160 participants) plus 1,254 subjects from 6 global collaborators. A de-identified subject ID, COVID-19 status, age in years and sex were almost always included in the sample metadata. Where HLA class I and class II types were available, the types were taken from metadata supplied by the sample provider, not from assay-based typing. On the study overall, not on this receptor specifically: The amount of clinical and demographic metadata varied by source and participant and was provided uncurated.

The immunoSEQ Assay, a bias-controlled multiplex PCR, was used to amplify TCRbeta CDR3 regions from genomic DNA. The authors' pipeline ran thus. The number of nucleated cells in each sample was estimated by amplification of reference gene primers within the assay. To quantify the absolute abundance of each unique TCRbeta CDR3 rearrangement, sequence reads were collapsed and filtered. Productive Simpson clonality was computed per sample as the square root of Simpson's diversity index over productive rearrangements. TCRdb re-hosts the immuneACCESS table, in-frame sequences only. Its copies lack some clones; in the studies checked, an unresolved V gene accounts for under half of them, and the cause for the rest is not known. V and J calls plus clone size are reproduced from that table; the DNA served to infer D and trimming. The sample profile shows 200,000 or so clones; 84% of them were found once. The ten biggest clones cover 1.8% of the sample.

Participants in the prospective study were enrolled through a virtual design, were aged roughly 18 to 100 years, and lived in 24 United States geographic areas. In the prospective study, cohorts were assigned on the basis of participant-reported clinical history obtained from a screening survey and a study questionnaire. Recovered participants in ImmuneRACE Cohort 3 were defined by two consecutive negative NP/OP PCR tests, clearance by a healthcare professional, or resolution of symptoms. Mobile phlebotomists in the prospective study collected whole blood, serum and a nasopharyngeal or oropharyngeal swab from every participant. Additional blood draws and questionnaires over an approximately two-month period could optionally be provided by prospective study participants. Before DNA extraction, prospective study blood samples were shipped either frozen or at room temperature. Input material: PBMCs or T cells enriched from blood (not recorded which). The TCR comes from a man aged 60-69 years who had recovered from COVID-19.

The CDR3 corresponds to CARPERGNSPLHF. The nucleotide sequence is TGTGCCAGGCCCGAACGGGGGAATTCACCCCTCCACTTT. The chain joins TRBV18 to TRBJ1-6; a tentative D match to TRBD1 spans 5 bases. Per the germline V gene, KGHSH is the CDR1 and LQKENI is the CDR2. Spanning cysteine to phenylalanine, the CDR3 consists of 13 amino acids. Of all the DNA, just the CDR3 is kept, 39 bases in frame from base 1. The V end loses 9 bases and the J end loses 7 bases, and a stretch of 13 bases separates them.